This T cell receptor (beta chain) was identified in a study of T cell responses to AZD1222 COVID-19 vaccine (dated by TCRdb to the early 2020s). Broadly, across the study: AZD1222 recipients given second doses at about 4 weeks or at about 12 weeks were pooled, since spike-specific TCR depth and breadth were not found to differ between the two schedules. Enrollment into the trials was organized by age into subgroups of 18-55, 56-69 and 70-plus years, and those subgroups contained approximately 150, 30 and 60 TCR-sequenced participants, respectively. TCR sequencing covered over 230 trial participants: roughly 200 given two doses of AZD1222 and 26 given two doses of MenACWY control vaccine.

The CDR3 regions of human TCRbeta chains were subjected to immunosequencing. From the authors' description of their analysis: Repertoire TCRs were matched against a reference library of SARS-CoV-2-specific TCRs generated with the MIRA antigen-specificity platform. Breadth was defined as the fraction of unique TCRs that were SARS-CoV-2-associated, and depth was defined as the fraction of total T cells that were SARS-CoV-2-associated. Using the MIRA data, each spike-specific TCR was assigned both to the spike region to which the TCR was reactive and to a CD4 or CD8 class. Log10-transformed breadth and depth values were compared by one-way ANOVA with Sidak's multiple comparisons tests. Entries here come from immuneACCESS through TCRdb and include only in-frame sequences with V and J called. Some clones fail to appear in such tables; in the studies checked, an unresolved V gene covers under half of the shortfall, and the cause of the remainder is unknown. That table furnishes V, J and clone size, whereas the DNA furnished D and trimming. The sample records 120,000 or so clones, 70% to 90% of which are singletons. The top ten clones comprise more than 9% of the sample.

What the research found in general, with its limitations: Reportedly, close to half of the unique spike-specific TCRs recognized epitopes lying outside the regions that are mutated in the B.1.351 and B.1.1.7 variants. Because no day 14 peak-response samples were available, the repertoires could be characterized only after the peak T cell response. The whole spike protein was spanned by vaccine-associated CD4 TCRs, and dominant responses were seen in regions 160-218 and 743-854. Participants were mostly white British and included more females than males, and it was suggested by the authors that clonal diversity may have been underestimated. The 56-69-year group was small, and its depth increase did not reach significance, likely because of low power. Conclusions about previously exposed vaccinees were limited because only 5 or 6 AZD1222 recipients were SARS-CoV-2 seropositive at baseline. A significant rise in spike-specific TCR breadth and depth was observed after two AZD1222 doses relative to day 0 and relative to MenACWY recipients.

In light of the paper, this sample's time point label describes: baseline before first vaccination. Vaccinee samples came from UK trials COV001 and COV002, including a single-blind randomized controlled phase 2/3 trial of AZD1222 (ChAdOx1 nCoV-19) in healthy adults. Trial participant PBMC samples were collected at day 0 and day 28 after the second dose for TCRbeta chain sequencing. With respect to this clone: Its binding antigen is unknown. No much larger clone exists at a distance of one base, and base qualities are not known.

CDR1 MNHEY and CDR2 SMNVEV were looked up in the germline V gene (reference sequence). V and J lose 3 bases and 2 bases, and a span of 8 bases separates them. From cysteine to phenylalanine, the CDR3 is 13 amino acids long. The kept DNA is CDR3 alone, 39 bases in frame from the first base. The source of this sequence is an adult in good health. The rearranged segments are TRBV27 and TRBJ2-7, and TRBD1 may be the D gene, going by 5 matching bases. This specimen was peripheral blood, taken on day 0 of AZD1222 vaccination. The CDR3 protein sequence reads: CASSFDRAYEQYF. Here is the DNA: TGTGCCAGCAGTTTCGACAGAGCCTACGAGCAGTACTTC.